The 23 T cell receptor beta chains below all came from one sample that was sequenced in a study of T cell repertoires in cytomegalovirus infection. MiXCR was run by TCRdb on the reads, yielding one entry per CDR3 protein. The sample comprises about 740,000 distinct CDR3 sequences, about 33% of which are singletons, and 15% to 20% rests with the top ten. These receptors lack a known antigen. The material sequenced was cultured PBMCs, taken from culture after CMV antigen stimulation. These receptors came from a human donor in good health (CMV status not recorded). Some clones in this sample may be carry-over from other donors' samples.

V gene TRBV10-3 combines with J gene TRBJ2-1; no reliable D call. Germline V gene lookup returns CDR1 ENHRY and CDR2 SYGVKD. V was trimmed by 3 bases and J by 8 bases, leaving 11 bases between them. The CDR3 has 13 residues. CDR3 protein: CAISDPMKDEQFF. The CDR3 DNA is TGTGCCATCAGTGATCCCATGAAGGATGAGCAGTTCTTC.

This clonotype was seen repeatedly, ten times or more. V is TRBV7-2 and J is TRBJ2-2; 8 bases map to TRBD2. The CDR3 sequence is 15 residues long. The germline V gene has CDR1 SGHTA and CDR2 FQGNSA. V shed 4 bases and J 6 bases; nucleotides not matched to a gene: 7. The CDR3 bases are TGTGCCAGCAGCTCAGGACTAGCCGCAGCCGGGGAGCTGTTTTTT. Translation: CASSSGLAAAGELFF.

This clonotype was seen more than once but under ten times. CDR3 amino acids: CASREFSAYNEQFF. CDR3 sequence (DNA): TGTGCCAGCAGGGAGTTCAGCGCCTACAATGAGCAGTTCTTC. The chain couples TRBV12-3 or TRBV12-4 to TRBJ2-1, with D unclear. This CDR3 is built from 14 residues. V was cut by 6 bases and J by 2 bases, with 11 bases left in between.

This clonotype was counted at least ten times. The genes are TRBV27 and TRBJ1-1; no definite D call. The CDR3 spans 13 residues. Germline V gene sequence: CDR1 MNHEY, CDR2 SMNVEV (reference sequence). The V end was cut by 6 bases, the J end by 3 bases, with 11 bases between. Written as DNA, the CDR3 is TGTGCCAGCAGCCTACGGCGGGACACTGAAGCTTTCTTT. Protein product: CASSLRRDTEAFF.

This sequence joins TRBV7-6 and TRBJ2-2; perhaps TRBD2 as D (5 bases). The V and J ends lost 4 bases and 6 bases respectively, with 9 bases between them. Germline V gene lookup returns CDR1 SGHVS and CDR2 FNYEAQ. The CDR3 covers 13 residues. Here the CDR3 reads CASSSPGAGELFF. The CDR3 nucleotides read TGTGCCAGCAGCTCCCCCGGGGCCGGGGAGCTGTTTTTT.

The rearrangement uses TRBV10-3 and TRBJ2-7; TRBD2 matches 9 bases. This CDR3 spans 16 amino acids. CDR1 is ENHRY and CDR2 is SYGVKD in the germline V gene. V shed 6 bases, J shed 4 bases, and the junction held 13 bases outside the gene matches. The CDR3 loop is CAIRGSSGRSNYEQYF. CDR3 coding DNA: TGTGCCATCAGAGGTAGTAGCGGGAGATCAAATTACGAGCAGTACTTC.

A few counts support this clonotype. The rearrangement uses TRBV12-3 or TRBV12-4 and TRBJ2-1; 12 nucleotides line up with TRBD2. Trimming at V came to 5 bases and at J to 2 bases, leaving 4 bases not matched to a gene. The CDR3 length is 16 residues. CDR3 DNA: TGTGCCAGCAGTCCCCTAGCGGGAGGGCCCTACAATGAGCAGTTCTTC. Amino acids: CASSPLAGGPYNEQFF.

The chain recombines TRBV10-3 with TRBJ2-2; possible D gene TRBD2, 6 bases. V lost 6 bases to trimming and J lost 1 base, with 18 bases between them. Germline V CDR1 and CDR2: ENHRY, SYGVKD. The CDR3 spans 17 residues. The CDR3 DNA reads as TGTGCCATCAGGGACGGTATAGCGGCGGGGAACACCGGGGAGCTGTTTTTT. Its translation: CAIRDGIAAGNTGELFF.

This clonotype was observed a few times. The chain links TRBV12-3 or TRBV12-4 to TRBJ2-5; D gene unclear. The V end lost 8 bases, the J end lost 4 bases, and 5 bases lay between the germline ends. This CDR3 contains 10 residues. DNA for the CDR3: TGTGCCAGCCCAGGAGAGACCCAGTACTTC. Its translation: CASPGETQYF.

This clonotype was counted a single time. Germline and junction disagree at one end, which may indicate a read error. The chain carries TRBV12-3 or TRBV12-4 and TRBJ2-2; 9 bases are shared with TRBD2. CDR3 length: 13 residues. The CDR3 reads CASSLAGRGELFF. CDR3 DNA sequence: TGTGCCAGCAGTCTAGCGGGACGCGGGGAGCTGTTTTTT.

V is TRBV14 and J is TRBJ2-1; unclear D gene. CDR1 and CDR2 (germline): SGHDN, FVKESK. This CDR3 is 11 amino acids long. The CDR3 is CERPVYNEQFF. The CDR3 DNA sequence: TGTGAGCGCCCCGTTTACAATGAGCAGTTCTTC. Full variable domain (rest looked up from reference TRBV14 and TRBJ2-1): EAGVTQFPSHSVIEKGQTVTLRCDPISGHDNLYWYRRVMGKEIKFLLHFVKESKQDESGMPNNRFLAERTGGTYSTLKVQPAELEDSGVYFCERPVYNEQFFGPGTRLTVL.

This clonotype has only one observation. V and J are TRBV7-2 and TRBJ2-7; 8 bases agree with TRBD2. J lost 4 bases, V lost 4 bases, and 9 bases had no gene match. The CDR3 is made up of 15 amino acids. Germline CDR1 SGHTA, CDR2 FQGNSA. The CDR3 sequence: CASSYDGTSRYEQYF. Here the CDR3 DNA reads TGTGCCAGCAGCTATGACGGGACTAGTCGGTACGAGCAGTACTTC.

V gene TRBV7-6 combines with J gene TRBJ1-1; D is unresolved. V lost 4 bases, J lost 4 bases, and 10 bases lay in between. Germline CDR1 and CDR2: SGHVS and FNYEAQ. The CDR3 is 13 amino acids. CDR3 bases: TGTGCCAGCAGCTCACTGGAAGGCACTGAAGCTTTCTTT. Protein: CASSSLEGTEAFF.

This clonotype was seen a handful of times. This chain joins TRBV5-4 and TRBJ2-7; D unresolved. The CDR3 is 15 amino acids. The germline V and J ends were trimmed by 0 bases and 4 bases, with 14 bases remaining between them. Germline CDR1 and CDR2: SGHNT and YYREEE (reference sequence). The CDR3 protein is CASSLDVPMPYEQYF. The CDR3 DNA is TGTGCCAGCAGCTTGGACGTGCCCATGCCGTACGAGCAGTACTTC.

At least ten counts were recorded for this clonotype. This chain uses TRBV6-1 with TRBJ2-7, with 7 bases identical to TRBD2. This CDR3 contains 15 residues. Trimming cost V 5 bases and J 2 bases; bases outside gene matches: 9. Germline CDR1 MNHNS, CDR2 SASEGT. In nucleotides, the CDR3 is TGTGCCAGCAGTCGCAGGGAGGGAGGCACCTACGAGCAGTACTTC. This encodes CASSRREGGTYEQYF.

The chain uses TRBV7-2 and TRBJ2-5, with a weak D call TRBD2 (6 bases). V was cut by 7 bases and J by 5 bases, with 14 bases left in between. This CDR3 contains 13 residues. Germline V gene data show CDR1 as SGHTA and CDR2 as FQGNSA. The CDR3 DNA follows: TGTGCCAGCAACCCTGGGGGGTTGGAGACCCAGTACTTC. It yields the protein CASNPGGLETQYF.

Only a few counts were recorded for this clonotype. The chain carries TRBV10-3 and TRBJ2-3, with D perhaps TRBD1 (6 bases). Looked up from germline, CDR1 is ENHRY and CDR2 is SYGVKD. V gave up 10 bases and J gave up 1 base, with 15 bases separating them. The CDR3 spans 14 residues. CDR3 loop: CASTQGEGTDTQYF. CDR3 nucleotides: TGTGCCAGCACACAGGGAGAGGGCACAGATACGCAGTATTTT.

In DNA form, the CDR3 reads TGTGCCAGCAGCTTGGGGACACTCGCGAACACCGGGGAGCTGTTTTTT. The encoded protein is CASSLGTLANTGELFF. This sequence joins TRBV7-9 and TRBJ2-2; the D gene is possibly TRBD1 (6 bases). Germline V gene lookup returns CDR1 SEHNR and CDR2 FQNEAQ (reference sequence). The V end lost 3 bases, the J end lost 0 bases, and 11 bases lay between the germline ends. The CDR3 runs to 16 residues.

The rearrangement joins TRBV20-1 to TRBJ1-6, with 8 nucleotides matching TRBD1. This CDR3 spans 14 amino acids. V shed 4 bases and J 9 bases; nucleotides not matched to a gene: 8. Per the germline V gene, CDR1 is DFQATT and CDR2 is SNEGSKA (reference sequence). This chain's CDR3 is CSATGQGMGSPLHF. The CDR3, as DNA: TGCAGTGCTACCGGACAGGGCATGGGTTCACCCCTCCACTTT.

The chain joins TRBV30 to TRBJ1-2; 8 bases map to TRBD1. Unmatched junction bases numbered 16, after V lost 5 bases and J lost 8 bases. The CDR3 extends over 15 amino acids. CDR1 is GTSNPN, CDR2 SVGIG, per germline (reference sequence). The CDR3 spells CAWVGPRQGREGYTF. The CDR3 nucleotides read TGTGCCTGGGTAGGCCCGAGACAGGGGCGGGAAGGCTACACCTTC.

The chain couples TRBV5-1 to TRBJ1-6; D unclear. Germline assignment: CDR1 SGHRS and CDR2 YFSETQ. Between the trimmed V and J ends, which lost 0 bases and 10 bases, there was a span of 14 bases. The length of the CDR3 is 15 residues. For the CDR3, the DNA is TGCGCCAGCAGCTTGGCCCAAACGGTAGGATCACCCCTCCACTTT. Amino acid sequence: CASSLAQTVGSPLHF. The full variable domain, rest sourced from reference TRBV5-1 and TRBJ1-6, is KAGVTQTPRYLIKTRGQQVTLSCSPISGHRSVSWYQQTPGQGLQFLFEYFSETQRNKGNFPGRFSGRQFSNSRSEMNVSTLELGDSALYLCASSLAQTVGSPLHFGNGTRLTVT.

This sequence joins TRBV2 and TRBJ2-2; D is undetermined. Germline V lookup: CDR1 SNHLY, CDR2 FYNNEI. V was pared by 6 bases and J by 8 bases, with 7 bases between. The CDR3 has 11 amino acids. The CDR3 DNA sequence: TGTGCCAGCAGGCAAGATGGGGAGCTGTTTTTT. Translating it yields CASRQDGELFF.

The chain combines TRBV15 with TRBJ2-7; possible D gene TRBD1, 5 bases. CDR1 is LNHNV, CDR2 YYDKDF, per germline (reference sequence). The CDR3 spans 15 residues. Trimming took off 5 bases at V and 0 bases at J, with 14 bases between the two ends. CDR3 in amino acids: CATSVSREGSYEQYF. CDR3 sequence (DNA): TGTGCCACCAGCGTCAGCAGGGAAGGCTCCTACGAGCAGTACTTC.